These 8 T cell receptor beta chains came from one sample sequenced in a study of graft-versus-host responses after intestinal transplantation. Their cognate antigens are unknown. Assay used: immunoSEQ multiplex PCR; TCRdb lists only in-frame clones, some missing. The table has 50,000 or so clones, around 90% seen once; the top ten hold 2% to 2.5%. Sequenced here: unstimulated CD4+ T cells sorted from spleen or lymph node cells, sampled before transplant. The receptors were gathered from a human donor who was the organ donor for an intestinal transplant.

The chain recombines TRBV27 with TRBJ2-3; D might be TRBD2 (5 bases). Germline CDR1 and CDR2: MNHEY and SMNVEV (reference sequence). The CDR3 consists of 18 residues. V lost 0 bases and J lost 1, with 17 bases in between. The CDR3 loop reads CASSLSLPSLTRTDTQYF. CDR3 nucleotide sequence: TGTGCCAGCAGTTTATCGCTCCCTAGCTTAACCCGCACAGATACGCAGTATTTT.

The CDR3 DNA sequence: TGTGCCAGTAGAATCCCCACCGGGGAGCTGTTTTTT. It encodes CASRIPTGELFF. The V call is TRBV19, the J call TRBJ2-2; no reliable D call. The CDR3 extends over 12 amino acids. V dropped 6 bases and J dropped 4 bases, with 6 bases sitting between them. The germline CDR1 and CDR2 sequences are LNHDA and SQIVND (reference sequence).

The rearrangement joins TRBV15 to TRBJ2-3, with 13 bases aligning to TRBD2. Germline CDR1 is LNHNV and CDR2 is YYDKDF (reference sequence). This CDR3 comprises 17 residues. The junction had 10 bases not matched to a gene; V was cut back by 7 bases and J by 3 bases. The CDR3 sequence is CATTGTSGNWDTDTQYF. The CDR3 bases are TGTGCCACCACCGGGACTAGCGGGAACTGGGATACAGATACGCAGTATTTT.

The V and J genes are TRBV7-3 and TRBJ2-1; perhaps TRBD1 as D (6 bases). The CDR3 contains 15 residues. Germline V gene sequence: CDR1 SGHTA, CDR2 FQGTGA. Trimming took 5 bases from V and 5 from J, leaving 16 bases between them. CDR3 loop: CASSPGAGTNNEQFF. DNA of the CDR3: TGTGCCAGCAGCCCAGGGGCCGGGACGAACAATGAGCAGTTCTTC.

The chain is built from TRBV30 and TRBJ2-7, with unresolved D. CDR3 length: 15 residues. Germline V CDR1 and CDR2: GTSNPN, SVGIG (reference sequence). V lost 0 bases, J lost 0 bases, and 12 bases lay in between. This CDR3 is CAWSVRGYNSYEQYF. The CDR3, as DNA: TGTGCCTGGAGTGTACGAGGTTACAACTCCTACGAGCAGTACTTC.

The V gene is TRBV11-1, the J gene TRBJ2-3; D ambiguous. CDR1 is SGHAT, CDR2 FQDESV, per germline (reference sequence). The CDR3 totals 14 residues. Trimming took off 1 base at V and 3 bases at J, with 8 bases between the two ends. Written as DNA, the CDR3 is TGTGCCAGCAGCTTAGACGTAATTACAGATACGCAGTATTTT. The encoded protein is CASSLDVITDTQYF.

The chain's CDR3 is CASSGSEVEQFF. The CDR3, as DNA: TGTGCCAGCAGCGGAAGTGAAGTGGAGCAGTTCTTC. The chain carries TRBV5-4 and TRBJ2-1; no definite D call. This CDR3 spans 12 amino acids. Trimming removed 4 bases at V and 10 bases at J, with 12 bases between. Germline CDR1 and CDR2: SGHNT and YYREEE (reference sequence).

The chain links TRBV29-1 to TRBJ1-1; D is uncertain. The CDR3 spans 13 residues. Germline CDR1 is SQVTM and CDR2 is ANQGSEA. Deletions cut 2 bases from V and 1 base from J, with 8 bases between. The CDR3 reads CSVEIGGNTEAFF. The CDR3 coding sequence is TGCAGCGTTGAAATAGGCGGGAACACTGAAGCTTTCTTT.